Given below is one T cell receptor beta chain in context. Its antigen is unknown. This entry is derived from a study of T cell responses to AZD1222 COVID-19 vaccine. Study-wide background: The study pooled second doses at about 4 or about 12 weeks.

TCRdb's table, derived via immunoSEQ multiplex PCR, lists solely in-frame clones and lacks some. The sample holds about 140,000 clones, roughly 90% seen once. The CDR3 loop spans 12 amino acids. Per germline, CDR1 SGHNT and CDR2 YENEEA. Trimming cost V 1 base and J 5 bases, with 6 bases left between them. Study results and limitations: Sampling captured repertoires only after the peak T cell response. The donors showed a predominance of white British ancestry and of females, with possible underestimation of clonal diversity.

The TCR was taken from an adult in good health. The input for sequencing was peripheral blood, taken on day 0 of AZD1222 vaccination. This chain connects TRBV11-3 to TRBJ2-7; D is ambiguous. In DNA form, the CDR3 reads TGTGCCAGCAGCTTAGTTTATCACGAGCAGTACTTC. Amino acids: CASSLVYHEQYF.